These 29 T cell receptor beta chains were sequenced from one sample in a study of T cell responses to AZD1222 COVID-19 vaccine (dated by TCRdb to about 2021). In the paper's terms, the time point label means: baseline before first vaccination. Library preparation used the immunoSEQ multiplex PCR assay. TCRdb limited this immuneACCESS table to in-frame rearrangements with V and J called. A share of clones is missing; checked studies link under half to unresolved V genes, and the rest is unexplained. The sample data list about 130,000 clones, and about 85% of these were observed just once. Of the sample, 1.5% falls within the top ten clones. Sequencing used peripheral blood, obtained on day 0 of AZD1222 vaccination. All receptors derive from an adult in good health.

The chain uses TRBV2 and TRBJ2-7; TRBD2 aligns across 7 bases. Germline V gene sequence: CDR1 SNHLY, CDR2 FYNNEI. J was trimmed by 6 bases and V by 6 bases; bases with no gene match: 2. The CDR3 totals 11 residues. For the CDR3, the DNA is TGTGCCAGCAGGGGAGGGGCCGAGCAGTACTTC. Amino acid sequence: CASRGGAEQYF.

V usage is TRBV29-1 and J usage is TRBJ1-1, with D uncertain. The CDR3 contains 14 residues. Trimming stripped 1 base from V and 1 base from J, with 10 bases between. Germline V gives CDR1 SQVTM, CDR2 ANQGSEA. CDR3 protein: CSVEATWRNTEAFF. CDR3 DNA: TGCAGCGTTGAAGCTACATGGAGGAACACTGAAGCTTTCTTT.

This chain joins TRBV30 and TRBJ1-1; tentatively, D is TRBD1 (6 bases). The CDR3 is 13 residues long. Germline V CDR1 and CDR2: GTSNPN, SVGIG (reference sequence). Trimming pared 4 bases from V and 2 bases from J, leaving 11 bases between. DNA for the CDR3: TGTGCCTGGACGGCAGGGGCAAACACTGAAGCTTTCTTT. Translating it yields CAWTAGANTEAFF.

V and J are TRBV27 and TRBJ1-4; D possibly corresponds to TRBD1 (5 bases). Germline loops: CDR1 MNHEY, CDR2 SMNVEV (reference sequence). The CDR3 has 15 amino acids. The V end lost 5 bases, the J end lost 0 bases, and 10 bases lay between the germline ends. CDR3: CASSPQGTTNEKLFF. The DNA for the CDR3 is TGTGCCAGCAGTCCCCAGGGAACAACTAATGAAAAACTGTTTTTT. Complete variable domain (other parts from reference TRBV27 and TRBJ1-4): EAQVTQNPRYLITVTGKKLTVTCSQNMNHEYMSWYRQDPGLGLRQIYYSMNVEVTDKGDVPEGYKVSRKEKRNFPLILESPSPNQTSLYFCASSPQGTTNEKLFFGSGTQLSVL.

The rearrangement links TRBV5-6 to TRBJ2-5, with TRBD1 as a possible D gene (5 bases). V was clipped by 3 bases and J by 7 bases, with 13 bases between them. The germline V gene has CDR1 SGHDT and CDR2 YYEEEE. The CDR3 has 13 residues. The CDR3: CASSSQGRRTQYF. The CDR3 DNA follows: TGTGCCAGCAGCTCCCAGGGCCGTCGGACCCAGTACTTC.

The table lists this clone with a few counts. The chain couples TRBV10-2 to TRBJ2-1; possibly TRBD2 for D (6 bases). The CDR3 covers 13 residues. Germline lookup yields CDR1 WSHSY and CDR2 SAAADI. Trimming stripped 4 bases from V and 8 bases from J, with 12 bases between. The CDR3 spells CASSVASEYEQFF. The CDR3 coding sequence is TGCGCCAGCAGTGTAGCTAGCGAATATGAGCAGTTCTTC.

The V gene is TRBV7-2, the J gene TRBJ1-2; the D gene is possibly TRBD1 (5 bases). The CDR3 length is 13 residues. Germline loops: CDR1 SGHTA, CDR2 FQGNSA. V was clipped by 5 bases and J by 4 bases, with 11 bases between them. Here the CDR3 reads CASSAHGGYGYTF. CDR3 sequence (DNA): TGTGCCAGCAGCGCCCACGGGGGCTATGGCTACACCTTC.

The rearrangement links TRBV3-1 (or the pseudogene TRBV3-2) to TRBJ1-4; D uncertain. The CDR3 is 12 residues long. V was shortened by 0 bases and J by 8 bases, with 4 bases between the two germline ends. Germline values: CDR1 LGHDT, CDR2 YNNKEL (reference sequence). CDR3 nucleotide sequence: TGTGCCAGCAGCCAAGAACGCGAAAAACTGTTTTTT. Its protein product is CASSQEREKLFF.

The rearrangement uses TRBV14 and TRBJ2-7, with 12 bases identical to TRBD1. Per germline, CDR1 SGHDN and CDR2 FVKESK. The V and J ends lost 0 bases and 4 bases, in that order; junction bases with no gene match: 13. The CDR3 contains 19 residues. The CDR3 region has the DNA TGTGCCAGCAGCCAAGATCTAGGGGCCGGGACAGGGGGCTGGTACGAGCAGTACTTC. Its translation is CASSQDLGAGTGGWYEQYF.

This sequence joins TRBV6-1 and TRBJ2-5, with D tentatively TRBD2 (6 bases). In germline, CDR1 is MNHNS, CDR2 SASEGT. CDR3 size: 13 residues. Trimming took 6 bases from V and 7 from J, leaving 15 bases between them. The CDR3 DNA reads as TGTGCCAGCAGCCCGGGAGCTATTGGGACCCAGTACTTC. Encoded protein: CASSPGAIGTQYF.

The gene calls are TRBV9 and TRBJ2-1, with 10 bases that match TRBD2. V lost 5 bases, J lost 4 bases, and 6 bases stayed unmatched. Germline lookup yields CDR1 SGDLS and CDR2 YYNGEE. This CDR3 has 15 residues. This chain's CDR3 is CASSASGGDYNEQFF. The CDR3 coding sequence is TGTGCCAGCAGTGCTAGCGGGGGAGATTACAATGAGCAGTTCTTC. The full variable domain, completed using reference TRBV9 and TRBJ2-1, is DSGVTQTPKHLITATGQRVTLRCSPRSGDLSVYWYQQSLDQGLQFLIQYYNGEERAKGNILERFSAQQFPDLHSELNLSSLELGDSALYFCASSASGGDYNEQFFGPGTRLTVL.

The V call is TRBV9, the J call TRBJ2-2, with 10 bases identical to TRBD2. The CDR3 length is 15 residues. Trimming removed 2 bases from V and 4 bases from J; junction bases left unmatched: 2. The germline CDR1 and CDR2 sequences are SGDLS and YYNGEE. CDR3 loop: CASSVQRGGTGELFF. For the CDR3, the DNA is TGTGCCAGCAGCGTGCAGCGGGGGGGCACCGGGGAGCTGTTTTTT.

The chain carries TRBV7-2 and TRBJ1-1; D uncertain. In germline, CDR1 is SGHTA, CDR2 FQGNSA. Between the trimmed V and J ends, which lost 1 base and 4 bases, there was a span of 7 bases. The CDR3 length is 13 residues. The CDR3 spells CASSLVSGTEAFF. Here the CDR3 DNA reads TGTGCCAGCAGCTTAGTGTCAGGCACTGAAGCTTTCTTT. Together with reference TRBV7-2 and TRBJ1-1, the CDR3 gives the full variable domain: GAGVSQSPSNKVTEKGKDVELRCDPISGHTALYWYRQSLGQGLEFLIYFQGNSAPDKSGLPSDRFSAERTGGSVSTLTIQRTQQEDSAVYLCASSLVSGTEAFFGQGTRLTVV.

This clone showed up just once. The chain recombines TRBV5-1 with TRBJ1-2; 10 bases fit TRBD1. J lost 3 bases, V lost 4 bases, and 6 bases had no gene match. Per germline, CDR1 SGHRS and CDR2 YFSETQ. The CDR3 runs 15 residues. The CDR3, as DNA: TGCGCCAGCAGCCTCGACAGGGGGCGCGACTATGGCTACACCTTC. Translated: CASSLDRGRDYGYTF.

The chain links TRBV6-2 or TRBV6-3 to TRBJ2-6, with 12 bases that match TRBD2. The germline CDR1 and CDR2 sequences are MNHEY and SVGEGT. V shed 2 bases and J 1 base; nucleotides not matched to a gene: 3. The CDR3 is made up of 18 amino acids. The CDR3 loop reads CASSYTTSGGSGANVLTF. The CDR3, as DNA: TGTGCCAGCAGTTACACTACTAGCGGGGGGTCTGGGGCCAACGTCCTGACTTTC.

The rearrangement joins TRBV12-3 or TRBV12-4 to TRBJ1-1; D gene uncertain. The length of the CDR3 is 13 residues. V was clipped by 6 bases and J by 7 bases, with 15 bases between them. The CDR3 region is CASSPDLPYEAFF. DNA for the CDR3: TGTGCCAGCAGCCCGGACCTACCCTATGAAGCTTTCTTT.

DNA for the CDR3: TGTGCCAGCAGCCAAGTGGGAGGGGCAGATGGCTACACCTTC. It specifies CASSQVGGADGYTF. This rearrangement joins TRBV3-1 (or the pseudogene TRBV3-2) to TRBJ1-2; D is possibly TRBD1 (5 bases). The germline gives CDR1 LGHDT, CDR2 YNNKEL (reference sequence). V shed 1 base and J shed 6 bases, with 12 bases lying between them. This CDR3 has 14 residues.

The chain is built from TRBV25-1 and TRBJ1-2; possibly TRBD1 for D (6 bases). The CDR3 contains 13 residues. CDR1 MGHDK and CDR2 SYGVNS come from the germline V gene. Trimming left V 7 bases short and J 4 bases short, with 13 bases between. Written as DNA, the CDR3 is TGTGCCAGCAAAGACAGGACGGGCTATGGCTACACCTTC. It specifies CASKDRTGYGYTF.

V usage is TRBV6-6 and J usage is TRBJ1-2, with D maybe TRBD1 (5 bases). CDR1 and CDR2 (germline): MNHNY, SVGAGI (reference sequence). The CDR3 has 15 amino acids. Trimming took 6 bases from V and 2 from J, leaving 16 bases between them. Here the CDR3 DNA reads TGTGCCAGCAGCGGAGCCGGGACCGAGAACTATGGCTACACCTTC. This codes for CASSGAGTENYGYTF.

V gene TRBV2 combines with J gene TRBJ1-1; D may be TRBD1 (6 bases). Deletions cut 9 bases from V and 0 bases from J, with 17 bases between. Germline loops: CDR1 SNHLY, CDR2 FYNNEI. The CDR3 is 15 amino acids. This chain's CDR3 is CASRSGQSVNTEAFF. The CDR3 DNA sequence: TGTGCCAGTAGAAGCGGACAGAGTGTGAACACTGAAGCTTTCTTT. The full variable domain, with the rest looked up from reference TRBV2 and TRBJ1-1, is EPEVTQTPSHQVTQMGQEVILRCVPISNHLYFYWYRQILGQKVEFLVSFYNNEISEKSEIFDDQFSVERPDGSNFTLKIRSTKLEDSAMYFCASRSGQSVNTEAFFGQGTRLTVV.

CDR3 nucleotides: TGTGCCAGCAGTTTATCCCCTGGACTCTCTGGAAACACCATATATTTT. This codes for CASSLSPGLSGNTIYF. The J gene is TRBJ1-3, the V gene TRBV27; D is uncertain. CDR3 length equals 16 residues. Germline loops: CDR1 MNHEY, CDR2 SMNVEV (reference sequence). Trimming removed 0 bases at V and 0 bases at J, with 9 bases between.

The CDR3 sequence is CATSKRDRRDTQYF. CDR3 bases: TGTGCCACCAGTAAACGGGATCGGCGAGATACGCAGTATTTT. This chain connects TRBV24-1 to TRBJ2-3, with D possibly TRBD2 on 5 matching bases. The V end was cut by 6 bases, the J end by 5 bases, with 14 bases between. The CDR3 consists of 14 residues. The germline V gene encodes CDR1 KGHDR and CDR2 SFDVKD.

CDR3 bases: TGTGCCAGCAGTGAAAGAAGGGGGGAGGCGCAGCCCCAGCATTTT. It yields the protein CASSERRGEAQPQHF. This chain uses TRBV6-1 with TRBJ1-5; a weak D match, TRBD1 (6 bases). Trimming cost V 2 bases and J 7 bases, with 15 bases left between them. This CDR3 has 15 residues. The germline V gene has CDR1 MNHNS and CDR2 SASEGT.

J is TRBJ1-4 and V is TRBV30; 7 bases are a match to TRBD1. Trimming removed 2 bases from V and 8 bases from J; junction bases left unmatched: 8. The CDR3 covers 14 residues. Germline V gene data show CDR1 as GTSNPN and CDR2 as SVGIG (reference sequence). The chain's CDR3 is CAWSWGRGAEKLFF. In nucleotides, the CDR3 is TGTGCCTGGAGTTGGGGCAGGGGGGCAGAAAAACTGTTTTTT.

This clone has just a few counts. The rearrangement links TRBV24-1 to TRBJ2-2, with D tentatively TRBD2 (6 bases). This CDR3 has 14 amino acids. Germline V gives CDR1 KGHDR, CDR2 SFDVKD. Trimming stripped 0 bases from V and 5 bases from J, with 6 bases between. CDR3 in amino acids: CATSDLRGTGELFF. The CDR3 region has the DNA TGTGCCACCAGTGATTTGCGGGGGACCGGGGAGCTGTTTTTT.

The chain has TRBV6-1 and TRBJ1-2; the D is unclear. V lost 2 bases and J lost 8, with 15 bases in between. The CDR3 is 14 residues long. Germline values: CDR1 MNHNS, CDR2 SASEGT. CDR3 loop: CASSELWERGGYTF. CDR3 DNA sequence: TGTGCCAGCAGTGAACTGTGGGAGCGGGGAGGCTACACCTTC.

This chain links TRBV5-4 with TRBJ2-2; 7 bases fit TRBD1. Germline V CDR1 and CDR2: SGHNT, YYREEE (reference sequence). This CDR3 region has 15 residues. V was pared by 1 base and J by 5 bases, with 5 bases of the junction left unmatched. CDR3 region: CASSLRQTGTGELFF. CDR3 DNA: TGTGCCAGCAGCTTGAGGCAGACAGGGACCGGGGAGCTGTTTTTT.

V gene TRBV5-4 combines with J gene TRBJ1-5; D uncertain. The CDR3 runs to 15 residues. The V end was cut by 4 bases, the J end by 0 bases, with 11 bases between. Germline V gene data show CDR1 as SGHNT and CDR2 as YYREEE (reference sequence). For the CDR3, the DNA is TGTGCCAGCAGCCTGTTTGGGTATAGCAATCAGCCCCAGCATTTT. Translation gives CASSLFGYSNQPQHF.

V gene TRBV4-3 combines with J gene TRBJ1-2, with 7 bases lining up with TRBD1. The germline V gene encodes CDR1 LGHNA and CDR2 YSLEER. This CDR3 is built from 17 residues. Unmatched junction bases numbered 15, after V lost 2 bases and J lost 6 bases. CDR3 in amino acids: CASSQPNLLTGTDGYTF. The DNA for the CDR3 is TGCGCCAGCAGCCAACCTAACTTACTGACAGGGACCGATGGCTACACCTTC.